The T cell receptor (beta chain) under discussion was sequenced for a study of cytomegalovirus exposure and HLA in healthy donors. On the study more broadly: Unique TCRs numbering around 85 million, obtained from HLA-typed donors, made up an early data release. Of all 360 or so donors who were genotyped, about 80% belonged to the Caucasian-associated ancestry cluster. Study-wide results and limits: As was reported, the classifier diagnosed cytomegalovirus status with high specificity and sensitivity.

The trim removed 3 bases at V and 3 bases at J, leaving 2 bases unmatched. Looked up from germline, CDR1 is SEHNR and CDR2 is FQNEAQ (reference sequence). The CDR3 runs to 14 residues. The donors were healthy bone marrow donors. Researchers ran the PCR with 60 Vbeta and 13 Jbeta primers. Some clones are missing from TCRdb's copy, which holds only in-frame ones; the method was immunoSEQ multiplex PCR. The sample shows roughly 200,000 clones, around 77% of them seen only once. With regard to this clone: Its specificity is not known.

The clonotype originates from a man aged 55 to 70 in good health and CMV-seronegative. V usage is TRBV7-9 and J usage is TRBJ1-5; TRBD1 matches 7 bases. Sequenced: PBMCs. Here the CDR3 reads CASSFGQVNQPQHF. CDR3 DNA sequence: TGTGCCAGCAGCTTTGGACAGGTCAATCAGCCCCAGCATTTT. Full variable domain (remainder filled in from reference TRBV7-9 and TRBJ1-5): DTGVSQNPRHKITKRGQNVTFRCDPISEHNRLYWYRQTLGQGPEFLTYFQNEAQLEKSRLLSDRFSAERPKGSFSTLEIQRTEQGDSAMYLCASSFGQVNQPQHFGDGTRLSIL.